The clone carrying this TCR beta chain was observed once. The antigen is not known. This record belongs to a study of CD8+ T cells in alopecia areata. The study's findings and limits: Within the top 100, expanded CD8+ clones significantly decreased with tofacitinib, as did scalp clonality. Sequencing of scalp tissue also captures the resident alphabeta T cells of normal skin.

The treatment is: oral pan-JAK inhibitor, 5-10 mg twice daily. Per germline, CDR1 SGHTA and CDR2 FQGNSA. The CDR3 length is 16 residues. Trimming left V 0 bases short and J 3 bases short, with 14 bases between. In each case, RNA was isolated and then reverse transcribed into cDNA as the sequencing template. Some clones are missing from TCRdb's copy, which holds only in-frame ones; the method was immunoSEQ multiplex PCR. The sample includes fewer than 150,000 clones, roughly 80% seen only once; the top ten take 20% to 25%. The chain uses TRBV7-2 and TRBJ2-5; D not certain. The sample was CD8+ T cells sorted from blood, taken at week 4, from a patient treated with tofacitinib. This sequence originates from a human donor with alopecia areata. CDR3 region: CASSLALDGVKETQYF. Here the CDR3 DNA reads TGTGCCAGCAGCTTAGCGCTCGACGGAGTTAAAGAGACCCAGTACTTC.